The 15 T cell receptor beta chains given below trace back to one sample, sequenced in a study of PD-1 blockade in classical Hodgkin lymphoma. Sequencing used immunoSEQ multiplex PCR; TCRdb keeps in-frame clones, though not all of them. There are around 42,000 clones in the sample; over 55% occur only once, and over 2.5% lies in the top ten. Brentuximab vedotin exposure varied, and every patient relapsed after autologous stem cell transplantation. Here the sequenced sample was peripheral blood mononuclear cells (PBMCs), taken at baseline. The receptors were sampled from a human donor with classical Hodgkin lymphoma.

The chain uses TRBV30 and TRBJ1-1; D might be TRBD1 (5 bases). Germline CDR1 reads GTSNPN; CDR2 reads SVGIG (reference sequence). The CDR3 has 15 amino acids. The ends were cut back, 2 bases at V and 0 bases at J, with 13 bases in the middle. The CDR3 spells CAWSPPTGLNTEAFF. As DNA, the CDR3 is TGTGCCTGGAGTCCCCCCACGGGGCTGAACACTGAAGCTTTCTTT.

This chain joins TRBV28 and TRBJ1-2; no clear D gene. Trimming took off 1 base at V and 2 bases at J, with 11 bases between the two ends. Germline V gene lookup returns CDR1 MDHEN and CDR2 SYDVKM. The CDR3 has 15 amino acids. The CDR3 spells CASSLLVGSNYGYTF. The CDR3 coding sequence is TGTGCCAGCAGTTTATTGGTGGGGTCCAACTATGGCTACACCTTC.

The chain combines TRBV11-3 with TRBJ2-5, with 12 bases matching TRBD2. CDR1 is SGHNT, CDR2 YENEEA, per germline. The CDR3 is made up of 15 amino acids. V trimming: 5 bases; J trimming: 4 bases; junction bases outside the gene matches: 5. Written as DNA, the CDR3 is TGTGCCAGCAGCCACGGACTAGCGGGAAGAGAGACCCAGTACTTC. This encodes CASSHGLAGRETQYF.

This clone was detected a few times. The V gene is TRBV13, the J gene TRBJ1-1, with D possibly TRBD1 on 6 matching bases. CDR3 length equals 14 residues. V shed 6 bases and J shed 1 base, with 12 bases lying between them. Germline V CDR1 and CDR2: PRHDT, FYEKMQ (reference sequence). CDR3: CASSWGPENTEAFF. The CDR3 DNA follows: TGTGCCAGCAGTTGGGGGCCGGAGAACACTGAAGCTTTCTTT.

The rearrangement links TRBV9 to TRBJ2-3; 13 nucleotides line up with TRBD2. The germline gives CDR1 SGDLS, CDR2 YYNGEE. V lost 4 bases to trimming and J lost 3 bases; unmatched junction nucleotides: 5. The CDR3 spans 16 residues. The CDR3 sequence is CASSLLAGGPTDTQYF. The CDR3 DNA reads as TGTGCCAGCAGCTTACTAGCGGGAGGGCCGACAGATACGCAGTATTTT. The full variable domain, with the rest looked up from reference TRBV9 and TRBJ2-3, is DSGVTQTPKHLITATGQRVTLRCSPRSGDLSVYWYQQSLDQGLQFLIQYYNGEERAKGNILERFSAQQFPDLHSELNLSSLELGDSALYFCASSLLAGGPTDTQYFGPGTRLTVL.

This chain joins TRBV6-6 and TRBJ2-2; possible D gene TRBD2, 6 bases. V was pared by 6 bases and J by 6 bases, with 14 bases between. This CDR3 is built from 14 residues. CDR1 and CDR2 (germline): MNHNY, SVGAGI (reference sequence). The CDR3 nucleotides read TGTGCCAGCAGACTGGACTACCGGGCCGGGGAGCTGTTTTTT. Its protein product is CASRLDYRAGELFF.

This clone was observed a few times. V and J are TRBV5-1 and TRBJ2-1, with D possibly matching TRBD1 (6 bases). Deletions cut 0 bases from V and 9 bases from J, with 7 bases between. Germline CDR1 SGHRS, CDR2 YFSETQ. The CDR3 spans 12 residues. CDR3 loop: CASSLVGGEQFF. Here the CDR3 DNA reads TGCGCCAGCAGCTTGGTAGGGGGTGAGCAGTTCTTC.

The table lists this clone with a few counts. This CDR3 is CASSPGGQLEAFF. The CDR3 nucleotides are TGTGCCAGCAGCCCCGGCGGACAGCTTGAAGCTTTCTTT. The V and J genes are TRBV7-9 and TRBJ1-1, with D possibly being TRBD1 (6 bases). CDR1 is SEHNR and CDR2 is FQNEAQ in the germline V gene (reference sequence). The V gene lost 5 bases and the J gene lost 7 bases, with 14 bases spanning the gap. CDR3 length equals 13 residues.

The rearrangement uses TRBV30 and TRBJ1-4, with 12 bases identical to TRBD1. The CDR3 is 16 residues long. V dropped 3 bases and J dropped 4; count of bases not matched to a gene: 6. In germline, CDR1 is GTSNPN, CDR2 SVGIG (reference sequence). The CDR3 coding sequence is TGTGCCTGGAGCTCCGGGACAGGGGGCATTAATGAAAAACTGTTTTTT. This sequence encodes CAWSSGTGGINEKLFF.

This chain joins TRBV6-1 and TRBJ1-2, with a tentative D call TRBD1 (5 bases). V lost 7 bases and J lost 4, with 13 bases in between. The CDR3 length is 13 residues. Germline CDR1 is MNHNS and CDR2 is SASEGT. CDR3 amino acids: CASTLAGGYGYTF. DNA of the CDR3: TGTGCCAGCACCCTCGCCGGGGGCTATGGCTACACCTTC.

V gene TRBV27 combines with J gene TRBJ1-2, with 7 bases fitting TRBD1. CDR3 length: 15 amino acids. Losses at the gene ends were 3 bases for V and 3 bases for J; bases not matched to a gene: 7. Germline assignment: CDR1 MNHEY and CDR2 SMNVEV (reference sequence). CDR3: CASSFLAGGYYGYTF. The CDR3 coding sequence is TGTGCCAGCAGTTTTTTAGCAGGGGGGTACTATGGCTACACCTTC.

V gene TRBV28 combines with J gene TRBJ2-7; D remains ambiguous. There are 15 residues in the CDR3. CDR1 MDHEN and CDR2 SYDVKM come from the germline V gene. V was cut by 5 bases and J by 2 bases, with 16 bases left in between. The CDR3 loop is CASSPPGGSAYEQYF. The DNA of the CDR3 is TGTGCCAGCAGTCCCCCCGGCGGCAGCGCCTACGAGCAGTACTTC.

This clone is medium-sized within its sample. The V gene is TRBV7-2, the J gene TRBJ2-1, with D unclear. The CDR3 runs 14 residues. CDR1 is SGHTA, CDR2 FQGNSA, per germline. V lost 5 bases and J 0 bases, leaving 8 bases between the germline ends. The CDR3 loop reads CASSVSSSYNEQFF. DNA for the CDR3: TGTGCCAGCAGCGTGTCTAGCTCCTACAATGAGCAGTTCTTC. The whole variable domain, filled in from reference TRBV7-2 and TRBJ2-1, reads GAGVSQSPSNKVTEKGKDVELRCDPISGHTALYWYRQSLGQGLEFLIYFQGNSAPDKSGLPSDRFSAERTGGSVSTLTIQRTQQEDSAVYLCASSVSSSYNEQFFGPGTRLTVL.

The chain links TRBV27 to TRBJ2-1; possible D gene TRBD1, 6 bases. The CDR3 runs to 14 residues. Germline CDR1 reads MNHEY; CDR2 reads SMNVEV (reference sequence). V was trimmed by 5 bases and J by 0 bases, leaving 8 bases between them. The CDR3 bases are TGTGCCAGCAGTAAGGACAGCTCCTACAATGAGCAGTTCTTC. Amino acids: CASSKDSSYNEQFF.

The CDR3 sequence is CASSLPGRSTEAFF. The CDR3 DNA is TGTGCCAGCAGCTTACCGGGGAGGAGCACTGAAGCTTTCTTT. The genes are TRBV7-3 and TRBJ1-1; D remains unclear. In germline, CDR1 is SGHTA, CDR2 FQGTGA. Between the trimmed V and J ends, which lost 2 bases and 4 bases, there was a span of 11 bases. The CDR3 extends over 14 amino acids.